The next 30 T cell receptor beta chains were all read from a single sample in a study of technical replicates of blood from several donors. TCRdb keeps only in-frame clones here, not all; method: immunoSEQ multiplex PCR. Counted here are 55,000 to 65,000 clones, about 97% occurring once; the ten biggest clones make up 0.19%. The source material was T cells isolated from PBMCs. Receptors were obtained from a human donor in good health.

DNA of the CDR3: TGTGCCAGCAGTCCTACGACAGGGCCTGGAAACACCATATATTTT. Its translation: CASSPTTGPGNTIYF. The gene calls are TRBV7-7 and TRBJ1-3; the match to TRBD1 covers 7 bases. The CDR3 has 15 amino acids. Germline CDR1 reads SSHAT; CDR2 reads FNYEAQ (reference sequence). With V trimmed by 6 bases and J by 2 bases, 7 bases remained unmatched.

This chain connects TRBV7-9 to TRBJ1-6, with 7 bases that match TRBD1. Per the germline V gene, CDR1 is SEHNR and CDR2 is FQNEAQ (reference sequence). The V and J ends lost 10 bases and 9 bases, in that order; junction bases with no gene match: 6. The CDR3 sequence is 12 residues long. CDR3 region: CANRQGVSPLHF. In DNA, the CDR3 is TGTGCCAACAGACAGGGTGTTTCACCCCTCCACTTT.

The chain carries TRBV11-3 and TRBJ2-5; possibly TRBD2 for D (6 bases). Per the germline V gene, CDR1 is SGHNT and CDR2 is YENEEA. This CDR3 region has 15 residues. V lost 3 bases to trimming and J lost 1 base, with 12 bases between them. The CDR3 sequence: CASSLRGATQETQYF. The CDR3 nucleotides read TGTGCCAGCAGCTTGCGCGGGGCAACCCAAGAGACCCAGTACTTC.

V gene TRBV28 combines with J gene TRBJ2-5, with D perhaps matching TRBD1 (5 bases). This CDR3 is built from 14 residues. V was trimmed by 6 bases and J by 5 bases, leaving 16 bases between them. Germline V CDR1 and CDR2: MDHEN, SYDVKM. The DNA for the CDR3 is TGTGCCAGCAGCAGGGCAGGAGCTCGTGAGACCCAGTACTTC. This encodes CASSRAGARETQYF.

The genes are TRBV5-4 and TRBJ2-3; TRBD2 agrees at 14 bases. The ends lost 5 bases at V and 3 bases at J; junction bases unmatched: 2. The CDR3 is 15 residues long. Germline assignment: CDR1 SGHNT and CDR2 YYREEE (reference sequence). CDR3 sequence (DNA): TGTGCCAGCAGTCGGACTAGCGGGGGGACAGATACGCAGTATTTT. Translation gives CASSRTSGGTDTQYF.

The chain joins TRBV7-9 to TRBJ2-3; D not certain. Per germline, CDR1 SEHNR and CDR2 FQNEAQ (reference sequence). Trimming pared 6 bases from V and 4 bases from J, leaving 8 bases between. CDR3 size: 12 residues. For the CDR3, the DNA is TGTGCCAGCAGTATAGCACCAGATACGCAGTATTTT. This encodes CASSIAPDTQYF.

This chain uses TRBV5-1 with TRBJ1-2; 10 nucleotides match TRBD1. Germline V CDR1 and CDR2: SGHRS, YFSETQ. CDR3 length: 14 amino acids. J lost 5 bases, V lost 4 bases, and 5 bases had no gene match. CDR3 amino acids: CASSTRTGGYGYTF. In DNA, the CDR3 is TGCGCCAGCAGCACAAGGACAGGGGGATATGGCTACACCTTC.

The rearrangement uses TRBV4-2 and TRBJ2-5; D gene ambiguous. The CDR3 has 13 amino acids. V lost 4 bases and J lost 1, with 7 bases in between. The V gene's germline CDR1 is LGHNA and CDR2 YNFKEQ. CDR3 residues: CASSPDTQETQYF. For the CDR3, the DNA is TGTGCCAGCAGCCCCGACACCCAAGAGACCCAGTACTTC.

The chain couples TRBV30 to TRBJ1-3; D not certain. The CDR3 covers 13 residues. Germline V gene lookup returns CDR1 GTSNPN and CDR2 SVGIG (reference sequence). The V and J ends lost 8 bases and 0 bases respectively, with 11 bases between them. The CDR3: CARGLFSGNTIYF. In DNA, the CDR3 is TGTGCCCGCGGACTGTTCTCTGGAAACACCATATATTTT.

The chain recombines TRBV13 with TRBJ2-7; TRBD2 agrees at 10 bases. Per germline, CDR1 PRHDT and CDR2 FYEKMQ (reference sequence). The CDR3 is 17 amino acids. Trimming took 3 bases from V and 0 from J; bases not matched to a gene: 8. Here the CDR3 reads CASSLVSGRWGSYEQYF. CDR3 DNA sequence: TGTGCCAGCAGCTTGGTTAGCGGGAGGTGGGGCTCCTACGAGCAGTACTTC.

V and J are TRBV29-1 and TRBJ1-1; 7 nucleotides align to TRBD1. Unmatched junction bases numbered 11, after V lost 4 bases and J lost 6 bases. The germline gives CDR1 SQVTM, CDR2 ANQGSEA. The length of the CDR3 is 14 residues. The CDR3 coding sequence is TGCAGCGTTGGACTCTTTAACAGGGGCGCTGAAGCTTTCTTT. Residues: CSVGLFNRGAEAFF.

The J gene is TRBJ2-1, the V gene TRBV5-1, with 12 nucleotides matching TRBD2. Germline V gene lookup returns CDR1 SGHRS and CDR2 YFSETQ. This CDR3 comprises 14 residues. Trimming cost V 6 bases and J 3 bases; bases outside gene matches: 1. CDR3 nucleotide sequence: TGCGCCAGCAAACTAGCGGGAGGCTACAATGAGCAGTTCTTC. Encoded protein: CASKLAGGYNEQFF. The entire variable domain, with the rest obtained from reference TRBV5-1 and TRBJ2-1, is as follows: KAGVTQTPRYLIKTRGQQVTLSCSPISGHRSVSWYQQTPGQGLQFLFEYFSETQRNKGNFPGRFSGRQFSNSRSEMNVSTLELGDSALYLCASKLAGGYNEQFFGPGTRLTVL.

The V and J genes are TRBV30 and TRBJ2-5; 8 bases match TRBD2. The CDR3 runs 13 residues. CDR1 and CDR2 (germline): GTSNPN, SVGIG (reference sequence). J lost 5 bases, V lost 5 bases, and 7 bases had no gene match. In DNA, the CDR3 is TGTGCCTGGGCCGGGGGGGCCGCGGAGACCCAGTACTTC. Translating it yields CAWAGGAAETQYF.

The chain has TRBV4-1 and TRBJ2-7, with a weak D call TRBD1 (6 bases). Per the germline V gene, CDR1 is MGHRA and CDR2 is YSYEKL. V lost 1 base to trimming and J lost 1 base, with 11 bases between them. This CDR3 region has 15 residues. DNA for the CDR3: TGCGCCAGCAGCCAAGGGCCCGACAGGTCCTACGAGCAGTACTTC. Translation: CASSQGPDRSYEQYF.

This chain uses TRBV11-2 with TRBJ2-1; no definite D call. V was shortened by 1 base and J by 3 bases, with 13 bases between the two germline ends. The germline V gene encodes CDR1 SGHAT and CDR2 FQNNGV. The CDR3 has 16 amino acids. This CDR3 reads CASSLVVNAFYNEQFF. The CDR3 DNA is TGTGCCAGCAGCTTAGTGGTTAATGCGTTCTACAATGAGCAGTTCTTC.

The chain employs TRBV28 and TRBJ1-4; 7 nucleotides line up with TRBD1. Germline CDR1 MDHEN, CDR2 SYDVKM. This CDR3 is 20 amino acids long. J was trimmed by 1 base and V by 2 bases; bases with no gene match: 16. CDR3 in DNA: TGTGCCAGCAGTTTACTCTTTACCAAGACAGGGAGCGAAACTAATGAAAAACTGTTTTTT. Residues: CASSLLFTKTGSETNEKLFF.

This clone occurred once. Sequence at one end of the junction differs from germline and may be a read error. Here the CDR3 reads CASSPGTGAYEQYF. The CDR3 DNA reads as TGTGCTAGCAGCCCCGGGACAGGAGCCTACGAGCAGTACTTC. The chain couples TRBV7-7 to TRBJ2-7; 8 bases match TRBD1. Germline V CDR1 and CDR2: SSHAT, FNYEAQ (reference sequence). The CDR3 is 14 residues long.

V and J are TRBV28 and TRBJ1-1, with 8 bases lining up with TRBD1. Germline V CDR1 and CDR2: MDHEN, SYDVKM. Trimming removed 4 bases from V and 5 bases from J; junction bases left unmatched: 6. This CDR3 comprises 14 residues. DNA for the CDR3: TGTGCCAGCAGTTCCCAGGGGGCTTGGACTGAAGCTTTCTTT. This translates into CASSSQGAWTEAFF.

This clone was seen once. The chain links TRBV10-2 to TRBJ1-4, with D tentatively TRBD1 (5 bases). From germline, CDR1 is WSHSY and CDR2 SAAADI. The CDR3 runs to 14 residues. Trimming took off 3 bases at V and 4 bases at J, with 9 bases between the two ends. The CDR3 DNA sequence: TGCGCCAGCAGTGATGGGGGGATTAATGAAAAACTGTTTTTT. This codes for CASSDGGINEKLFF.

This clone was observed once. V usage is TRBV11-2 and J usage is TRBJ2-7; D is ambiguous. Germline V gene data show CDR1 as SGHAT and CDR2 as FQNNGV. The V end was cut by 3 bases, the J end by 0 bases, with 9 bases between. This CDR3 has 14 amino acids. CDR3 DNA sequence: TGTGCCAGCAGCTTCCAGGTTTCCTCCTACGAGCAGTACTTC. Its translation is CASSFQVSSYEQYF.

The chain recombines TRBV7-8 with TRBJ2-2, with no clear D. Trimming left V 8 bases short and J 3 bases short, with 22 bases between. This CDR3 is 17 amino acids long. From germline, CDR1 is SGHVS and CDR2 FQNEAQ. Here the CDR3 reads CASDTYGSPSYTGELFF. The DNA of the CDR3 is TGTGCCAGCGACACTTATGGCTCCCCCTCCTACACCGGGGAGCTGTTTTTT.

This chain joins TRBV4-1 and TRBJ2-2, with 12 nucleotides matching TRBD2. With 4 bases clipped from V and 8 bases from J, the junction kept 14 bases outside the gene matches. This CDR3 comprises 18 residues. Germline CDR1 is MGHRA and CDR2 is YSYEKL. The CDR3 bases are TGCGCCAGCAGCCCCCGGGGTAGACTAGCGGGAGTATCGGGGGAGCTGTTTTTT. Protein: CASSPRGRLAGVSGELFF.

The chain links TRBV28 to TRBJ2-5; D might be TRBD1 (6 bases). The CDR3 has 11 amino acids. V lost 3 bases, J lost 14 bases, and 13 bases lay in between. In germline, CDR1 is MDHEN, CDR2 SYDVKM. CDR3: CASSFQGTPYF. CDR3 coding DNA: TGTGCCAGCAGTTTCCAGGGGACACCTTACTTC.

This clone was found once. The chain uses TRBV6-1 and TRBJ1-1, with TRBD1 matching over 7 bases. The CDR3 consists of 13 residues. V shed 7 bases, J shed 1 base, and the junction held 3 bases outside the gene matches. Germline CDR1 is MNHNS and CDR2 is SASEGT. CDR3 protein: CASTRDRNTEAFF. Written as DNA, the CDR3 is TGTGCCAGCACAAGGGACAGGAACACTGAAGCTTTCTTT.

The chain carries TRBV5-1 and TRBJ2-5, with D maybe TRBD2 (6 bases). Germline V lookup: CDR1 SGHRS, CDR2 YFSETQ. The CDR3 contains 12 residues. V was shortened by 7 bases and J by 5 bases, with 12 bases between the two germline ends. The CDR3 sequence: CASSSSGETQYF. CDR3 bases: TGCGCCAGCTCATCGAGCGGGGAGACCCAGTACTTC.

This chain uses TRBV15 with TRBJ1-1; the D is unclear. CDR3 length: 14 residues. Germline V gene sequence: CDR1 LNHNV, CDR2 YYDKDF (reference sequence). V lost 0 bases to trimming and J lost 3 bases, with 8 bases between them. The CDR3 loop is CATSRDPPYTEAFF. The CDR3 DNA reads as TGTGCCACCAGCAGAGACCCCCCGTACACTGAAGCTTTCTTT.

This chain joins TRBV29-1 and TRBJ2-1, with D maybe TRBD2 (5 bases). V lost 2 bases and J lost 7, with 21 bases in between. The germline V gene has CDR1 SQVTM and CDR2 ANQGSEA. This CDR3 has 16 amino acids. The chain's CDR3 is CSVERLGIYERNEQFF. The DNA for the CDR3 is TGCAGCGTTGAACGCCTCGGGATCTACGAAAGGAATGAGCAGTTCTTC.

The V call is TRBV11-3, the J call TRBJ1-1; a possible D gene is TRBD1 (5 bases). Per germline, CDR1 SGHNT and CDR2 YENEEA. V gave up 2 bases and J gave up 3 bases, with 10 bases separating them. The CDR3 extends over 14 amino acids. CDR3 protein: CASSLKGAYTEAFF. CDR3 bases: TGTGCCAGCAGCTTAAAAGGGGCTTACACTGAAGCTTTCTTT.

The rearrangement links TRBV28 to TRBJ1-3; D gene unclear. V lost 2 bases, J lost 0 bases, and 8 bases lay in between. Germline loops: CDR1 MDHEN, CDR2 SYDVKM. The CDR3 is 15 amino acids. The CDR3 coding sequence is TGTGCCAGCAGTTTAGGCAGGAACTCTGGAAACACCATATATTTT. Residues: CASSLGRNSGNTIYF.

This rearrangement joins TRBV27 to TRBJ2-1; maybe TRBD2 (6 bases). The CDR3 contains 17 residues. V was clipped by 6 bases and J by 0 bases, with 18 bases between them. Germline V gene sequence: CDR1 MNHEY, CDR2 SMNVEV (reference sequence). CDR3 nucleotide sequence: TGTGCCAGCAGACCCATCGTCTGGGGAGGCTCCTACAATGAGCAGTTCTTC. Translation gives CASRPIVWGGSYNEQFF.